Reported below is one TCR beta chain. The data are from a study of blood T cell repertoires in COVID-19. Clones were sequenced by immunoSEQ multiplex PCR, and TCRdb holds only the in-frame ones, with some missing. The data hold about 380,000 clones, with 85% observed a single time. CDR3 length: 15 amino acids. The germline CDR1 and CDR2 sequences are LNHDA and SQIVND (reference sequence). V was clipped by 3 bases and J by 4 bases, with 15 bases between them. The gene calls are TRBV19 and TRBJ1-1, with D hard to call. This clonotype originated in a woman aged 18-29 years with acute or convalescent COVID-19. Sequenced material: peripheral blood. This CDR3 is CASSMGPGVGTEAFF. The CDR3, as DNA: TGTGCCAGTAGTATGGGTCCCGGGGTGGGCACTGAAGCTTTCTTT.